These T cell receptor beta chains were read from a single sample in a study of shared clonotypes between healthy human individuals. Some clones are missing from TCRdb's copy, which holds only in-frame ones; the method was immunoSEQ multiplex PCR. The table has about 2.3 million clones, approximately 90% seen once. The specimen sequenced was naive CD4+ T cells from PBMCs. The source is a man between 18 and 29 years old in good health. Some clones in this sample may be carry-over from other donors' samples. The CDR3 runs from the conserved cysteine through the conserved F or W. The order of the fields is D gene, J gene, V gene, clone size, CDR3 protein, CDR3 DNA. D genes are given only for firm matches. The listing skips clone size in some rows; elsewhere it reads once, few, many or a size class.

>NA|TRBJ2-2|TRBV2|NA
CASSEAGESGELFF
TGTGCCAGCAGTGAAGCGGGGGAGTCCGGGGAGCTGTTTTTT
>NA|TRBJ2-5|TRBV4-1|NA
CASSQPLESQYF
TGCGCCAGCAGCCAACCCTTAGAGAGCCAGTACTTC
>NA|TRBJ1-2|TRBV6-1|NA
CASSEPGRNYGYTF
TGTGCCAGCAGTGAGCCGGGACGGAATTATGGCTACACCTTC
>NA|TRBJ1-1|TRBV4-1|few
CASSQPPGTQNTEAFF
TGCGCCAGCAGCCAACCACCCGGGACACAGAACACTGAAGCTTTCTTT
>NA|TRBJ2-7|TRBV10-3|NA
CAISESGAKTGEQYF
TGTGCCATCAGTGAGTCGGGGGCCAAAACGGGGGAGCAGTACTTC
>NA|TRBJ2-1|TRBV10-1|NA
CASSVETGRGGEQFF
TGCGCCAGCAGTGTGGAGACGGGCAGGGGGGGGGAGCAGTTCTTC
>TRBD1|TRBJ1-2|TRBV5-1|NA
CASSYTGTDFGGYTF
TGCGCCAGCAGCTATACCGGGACAGATTTCGGTGGCTACACCTTC
>NA|TRBJ1-4|TRBV7-9|NA
CASSQVPGKLFF
TGTGCCAGCAGCCAGGTCCCAGGAAAACTGTTTTTT
>TRBD1|TRBJ1-4|TRBV5-1|NA
CASSAGTGSNEKLFF
TGCGCCAGCAGCGCCGGGACAGGCTCAAATGAAAAACTGTTTTTT
>NA|TRBJ2-7|TRBV9|NA
CASTPGRSYEQYF
TGTGCCAGCACCCCCGGCAGAAGCTACGAGCAGTACTTC
>NA|TRBJ1-5|TRBV19|NA
CASTTGGLGNQPQHF
TGTGCCAGTACCACGGGAGGTCTCGGCAATCAGCCCCAGCATTTT
>NA|TRBJ2-6|TRBV28|NA
CASSRNSGANVLTF
TGTGCCAGCAGCCGTAACTCTGGGGCCAACGTCCTGACTTTC
>NA|TRBJ1-2|TRBV5-1|NA
CASSSDSMNYGYTF
TGCGCCAGCAGCTCGGACAGCATGAACTATGGCTACACCTTC
>TRBD1|TRBJ1-2|TRBV6-1|once
CASSFGQADYGYTF
TGTGCCAGCAGTTTCGGACAGGCGGATTATGGCTACACCTTC
>NA|TRBJ2-3|TRBV5-1|once
CASSLGTVTDTQYF
TGCGCCAGCAGCTTGGGAACCGTCACAGATACGCAGTATTTT
>NA|TRBJ1-5|TRBV27|NA
CASRRSRGGESNQPQHF
TGTGCCAGCAGAAGATCAAGGGGGGGGGAAAGCAATCAGCCCCAGCATTTT
>NA|TRBJ2-3|TRBV15|NA
CATSIRGGTDTQYF
TGTGCCACCAGCATCCGAGGCGGCACAGATACGCAGTATTTT
>TRBD1|TRBJ2-5|TRBV6-1|NA
CASSGGQAWGETQYF
TGTGCCAGCAGTGGAGGACAGGCCTGGGGAGAGACCCAGTACTTC
>NA|TRBJ2-5|TRBV19|NA
CASSTDRDWGTQYF
TGTGCCAGTAGTACTGACAGGGACTGGGGGACCCAGTACTTC
>TRBD1|TRBJ2-6|TRBV19|NA
CASSSRTGRISGANVLTF
TGTGCCAGTAGTTCTCGGACAGGCAGAATCTCTGGGGCCAACGTCCTGACTTTC
>NA|TRBJ2-3|TRBV2|NA
CASSVTGRVGTDTQYF
TGTGCCAGCAGTGTAACGGGCCGGGTGGGCACAGATACGCAGTATTTT
>TRBD1|TRBJ1-4|TRBV18|NA
CASSPRTGGANEKLFF
TGTGCCAGCTCCCCACGGACAGGGGGTGCTAATGAAAAACTGTTTTTT
>TRBD1|TRBJ2-6|TRBV6-6|NA
CASILDRAGANVLTF
TGTGCCAGCATCTTAGACAGGGCTGGGGCCAACGTCCTGACTTTC
>TRBD2|TRBJ2-5|TRBV5-1|NA
CASSDGGLAGTKRGRSKETQYF
TGCGCCAGCAGCGACGGAGGACTAGCGGGAACTAAGAGGGGCCGAAGCAAAGAGACCCAGTACTTC
>NA|TRBJ1-2|TRBV28|NA
CASSPAGDYGYTF
TGTGCCAGCAGCCCGGCAGGGGATTATGGCTACACCTTC
>NA|TRBJ2-7|TRBV29-1|NA
CSAGDPYEQYF
TGCAGCGCAGGGGATCCCTACGAGCAGTACTTC
>NA|TRBJ2-6|TRBV4-1|NA
CASSHYKRASSGANVLTF
TGCGCCAGCAGCCATTACAAAAGGGCCTCGTCTGGGGCCAACGTCCTGACTTTC
>NA|TRBJ1-4|TRBV14|NA
CASSQPWGQGNEKLFF
TGTGCCAGCAGCCAACCCTGGGGGCAGGGGAATGAAAAACTGTTTTTT
>TRBD2|TRBJ2-3|TRBV27|once
CASSSSREGADTQYF
TGTGCCAGCAGTTCCTCGCGGGAGGGGGCAGATACGCAGTATTTT
>TRBD2|TRBJ2-7|TRBV4-3|NA
CASSQDSASGNYEQYF
TGCGCCAGCAGCCAAGATTCTGCTAGCGGAAACTACGAGCAGTACTTC
>NA|TRBJ2-2|TRBV29-1|once
CSVRTGANTGELFF
TGCAGCGTTAGGACGGGCGCCAACACCGGGGAGCTGTTTTTT
>NA|TRBJ2-7|TRBV28|NA
CAATPPGAQNYEQYF
TGTGCCGCCACACCCCCAGGCGCACAGAACTACGAGCAGTACTTC
>NA|TRBJ1-2|TRBV28|NA
CASSTDMGLYGYTF
TGTGCCAGCAGCACCGACATGGGTCTCTATGGCTACACCTTC
>TRBD1|TRBJ2-2|TRBV5-1|NA
CASSPRAGTGINTGELFF
TGCGCCAGCAGCCCGAGGGCCGGGACAGGGATCAACACCGGGGAGCTGTTTTTT
>NA|TRBJ1-5|TRBV2|NA
CASRPGGFNQPQHF
TGTGCCAGCAGACCGGGGGGGTTTAATCAGCCCCAGCATTTT
>NA|TRBJ1-1|TRBV9|NA
CASSSGAHTEAFF
TGTGCCAGCAGCTCAGGGGCTCACACTGAAGCTTTCTTT
>TRBD2|TRBJ2-1|TRBV9|NA
CASTPGLAVYNEQFF
TGTGCCAGCACCCCGGGACTAGCGGTTTACAATGAGCAGTTCTTC
>NA|TRBJ1-2|TRBV2|once
CASSEAVAVGYTF
TGTGCCAGCAGTGAAGCGGTGGCGGTAGGCTACACCTTC
>NA|TRBJ1-1|TRBV25-1|NA
CASTRRGNTEAFF
TGTGCCAGCACCCGTAGGGGGAACACTGAAGCTTTCTTT
>TRBD2|TRBJ2-1|TRBV6-6|NA
CASASGRHNEQFF
TGTGCCAGCGCCAGCGGGAGGCACAATGAGCAGTTCTTC
>TRBD2|TRBJ2-4|TRBV5-4|NA
CASSLQVAGFQYF
TGTGCCAGCAGCTTGCAGGTAGCGGGTTTTCAGTACTTC
>NA|TRBJ1-5|TRBV28|NA
CASSLEGRGNQPQHF
TGTGCCAGCAGTTTAGAAGGGAGAGGCAATCAGCCCCAGCATTTT
>NA|TRBJ2-7|TRBV25-1|few
CQGHFYEQYF
TGCCAGGGGCACTTCTACGAGCAGTACTTC
>NA|TRBJ2-6|TRBV28|NA
CASTPTGWITSGANVLTF
TGTGCCAGCACTCCGACCGGCTGGATAACCTCTGGGGCCAACGTCCTGACTTTC
>NA|TRBJ1-1|TRBV6-1|NA
CASSGGRSYTEAFF
TGTGCCAGCAGTGGAGGACGGTCGTACACTGAAGCTTTCTTT
>TRBD1|TRBJ2-7|TRBV5-1|NA
CASSFEPGQTYEQYF
TGCGCCAGCAGTTTCGAACCGGGACAGACCTACGAGCAGTACTTC
>TRBD1|TRBJ1-1|TRBV15|once
CATSRGLDRGGTEAFF
TGTGCCACCAGCAGAGGATTGGACAGGGGAGGGACTGAAGCTTTCTTT
>TRBD1|TRBJ2-5|TRBV7-6|NA
CASSLGDRDGETQYF
TGTGCCAGCAGCTTAGGAGACAGGGATGGAGAGACCCAGTACTTC
>NA|TRBJ1-3|TRBV6-6|NA
CASSTPGLGNTIYF
TGTGCCAGCAGTACCCCTGGGTTGGGAAACACCATATATTTT
>NA|TRBJ2-3|TRBV4-2|NA
CASSRESTDTQYF
TGTGCCAGCAGCCGGGAAAGCACAGATACGCAGTATTTT
>TRBD2|TRBJ2-3|TRBV6-5|NA
CASSYSSGSRDTQYF
TGTGCCAGCAGTTACTCTAGCGGGAGCAGAGATACGCAGTATTTT
>NA|TRBJ2-7|TRBV13|NA
CASSTRMRGEQYF
TGTGCCAGCAGCACCCGAATGAGAGGGGAGCAGTACTTC
>NA|TRBJ2-7|TRBV5-1|NA
CASSLLHGAGEQYF
TGCGCCAGCAGCTTGTTACACGGGGCTGGCGAGCAGTACTTC